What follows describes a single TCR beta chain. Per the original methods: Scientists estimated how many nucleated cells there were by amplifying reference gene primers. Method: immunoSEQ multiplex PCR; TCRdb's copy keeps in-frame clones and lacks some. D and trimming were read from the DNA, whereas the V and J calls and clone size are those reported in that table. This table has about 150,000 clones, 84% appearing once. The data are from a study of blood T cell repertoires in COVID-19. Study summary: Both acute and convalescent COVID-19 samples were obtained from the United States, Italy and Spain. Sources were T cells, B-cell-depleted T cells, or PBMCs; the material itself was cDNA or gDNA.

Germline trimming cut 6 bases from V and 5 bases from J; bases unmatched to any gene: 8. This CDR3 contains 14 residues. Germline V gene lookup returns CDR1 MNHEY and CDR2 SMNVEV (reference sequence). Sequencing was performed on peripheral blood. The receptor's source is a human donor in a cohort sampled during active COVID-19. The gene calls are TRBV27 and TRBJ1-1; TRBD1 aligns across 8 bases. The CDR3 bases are TGTGCCAGCAGACGCGCAGGGGGCGCGACTGAAGCTTTCTTT. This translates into CASRRAGGATEAFF.